This TCR beta chain was retrieved from a study of blood T cell repertoires in COVID-19. Study details: The United States, Italy and Spain provided the acute and convalescent COVID-19 samples. Sources were T cells, B-cell-depleted T cells, or PBMCs; the material itself was cDNA or gDNA.

Patients of the Seattle cohort, enrolled during active infection, were followed longitudinally. Trimming at V came to 6 bases and at J to 4 bases, leaving 8 bases not matched to a gene. CDR3 length equals 14 residues. Authors' analysis steps: For nucleated cells, counts were estimated from reference gene primer amplification. Assay used: immunoSEQ multiplex PCR; TCRdb lists only in-frame clones, some missing. From that table come the V and J calls and clone size; the DNA was used to work out D and trimming. The data contain 440,000 or so clones, about 91% of them singletons. This chain links TRBV5-3 with TRBJ2-5; TRBD2 aligns across 8 bases. TRBV5-3 is an ORF, with its function uncertain. This sequence was found in a woman aged 40 to 49 with COVID-19, enrolled during active disease. Source material: peripheral blood. The CDR3 region is CARTRSGGGETQYF. The CDR3 DNA follows: TGTGCCAGAACGAGGAGCGGGGGAGGAGAGACCCAGTACTTC.